This TCR beta chain was retrieved from a study of blood T cell repertoires in COVID-19. Libraries were prepared by immunoSEQ multiplex PCR; TCRdb keeps only in-frame clonotypes and omits some of them. The sample consists of some 670,000 clones, 90% of them appearing once. The germline V gene encodes CDR1 SGHTA and CDR2 FQGNSA. This CDR3 comprises 14 residues. V was shortened by 0 bases and J by 0 bases, with 5 bases between the two germline ends. This receptor was obtained from a woman between 18 and 30 years old with acute or convalescent COVID-19. The V call is TRBV7-2, the J call TRBJ1-1; D unclear. Sequencing input: peripheral blood. CDR3 loop: CASSLASVNTEAFF. The CDR3, as DNA: TGTGCCAGCAGCTTAGCTTCGGTGAACACTGAAGCTTTCTTT.